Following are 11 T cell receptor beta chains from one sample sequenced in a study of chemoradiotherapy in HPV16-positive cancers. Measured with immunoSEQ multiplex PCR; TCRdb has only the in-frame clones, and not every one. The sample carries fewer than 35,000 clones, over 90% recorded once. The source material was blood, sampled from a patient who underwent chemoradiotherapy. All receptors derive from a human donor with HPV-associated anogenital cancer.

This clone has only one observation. Here the CDR3 DNA reads TGTGCCAGCATTGGGGACTACTCTGGAAACACCATATATTTT. As protein: CASIGDYSGNTIYF. The chain combines TRBV6-1 with TRBJ1-3, with D perhaps matching TRBD1 (5 bases). CDR3 length: 14 amino acids. The germline V and J ends were trimmed by 7 bases and 0 bases, with 10 bases remaining between them. Germline CDR1 and CDR2: MNHNS and SASEGT.

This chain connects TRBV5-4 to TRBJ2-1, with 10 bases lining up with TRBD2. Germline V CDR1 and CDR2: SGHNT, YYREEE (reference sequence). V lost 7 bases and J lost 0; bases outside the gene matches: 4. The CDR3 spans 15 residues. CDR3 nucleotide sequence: TGTGCCAGCCGCCGGACTAGCGGCTCCTACAATGAGCAGTTCTTC. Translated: CASRRTSGSYNEQFF.

The CDR3 protein is CAISNSGRTTLGANVLTF. CDR3 in DNA: TGTGCCATCAGTAATAGCGGGAGGACAACTCTGGGGGCCAACGTCCTGACTTTC. The V gene is TRBV10-3, the J gene TRBJ2-6; 10 nucleotides match TRBD2. With V trimmed by 5 bases and J by 4 bases, 11 bases remained unmatched. The CDR3 consists of 18 residues. Germline CDR1 is ENHRY and CDR2 is SYGVKD.

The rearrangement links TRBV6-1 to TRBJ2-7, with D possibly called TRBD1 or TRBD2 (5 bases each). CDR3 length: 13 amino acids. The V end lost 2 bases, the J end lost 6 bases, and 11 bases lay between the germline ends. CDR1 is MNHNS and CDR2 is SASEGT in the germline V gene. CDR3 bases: TGTGCCAGCAGTGAACTGGGGGAACTCGAGCAGTACTTC. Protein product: CASSELGELEQYF.

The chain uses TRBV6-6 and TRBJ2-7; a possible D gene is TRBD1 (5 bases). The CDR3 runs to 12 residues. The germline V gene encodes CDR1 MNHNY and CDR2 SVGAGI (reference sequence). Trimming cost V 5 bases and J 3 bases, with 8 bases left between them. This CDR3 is CASSRRDYEQYF. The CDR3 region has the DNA TGTGCCAGCAGTCGCAGGGACTACGAGCAGTACTTC.

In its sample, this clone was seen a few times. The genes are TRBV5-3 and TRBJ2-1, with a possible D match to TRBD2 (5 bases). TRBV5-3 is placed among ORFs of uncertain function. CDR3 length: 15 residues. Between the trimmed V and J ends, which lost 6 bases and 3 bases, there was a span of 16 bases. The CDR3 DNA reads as TGTGCCAGAATATGTAGCGTCCCCCTCTACAATGAGCAGTTCTTC. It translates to CARICSVPLYNEQFF.

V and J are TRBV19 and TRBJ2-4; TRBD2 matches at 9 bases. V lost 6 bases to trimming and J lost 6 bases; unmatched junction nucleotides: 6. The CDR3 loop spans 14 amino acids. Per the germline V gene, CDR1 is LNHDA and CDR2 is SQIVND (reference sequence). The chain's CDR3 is CASRSAGGGNIQYF. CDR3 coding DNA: TGTGCCAGTAGATCGGCGGGAGGGGGAAACATTCAGTACTTC.

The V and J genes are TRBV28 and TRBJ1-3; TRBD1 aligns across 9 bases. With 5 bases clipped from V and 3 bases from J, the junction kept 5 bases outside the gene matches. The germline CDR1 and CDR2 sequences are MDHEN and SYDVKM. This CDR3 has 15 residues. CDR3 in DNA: TGTGCCAGCAGTCTGGACAGGGGTCATGGAAACACCATATATTTT. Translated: CASSLDRGHGNTIYF.

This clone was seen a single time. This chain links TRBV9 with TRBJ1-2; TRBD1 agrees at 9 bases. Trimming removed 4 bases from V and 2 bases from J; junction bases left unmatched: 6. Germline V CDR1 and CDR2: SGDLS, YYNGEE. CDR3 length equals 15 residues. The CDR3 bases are TGTGCCAGCAGCCCCGGACAGGGGTTAAACTATGGCTACACCTTC. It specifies CASSPGQGLNYGYTF.

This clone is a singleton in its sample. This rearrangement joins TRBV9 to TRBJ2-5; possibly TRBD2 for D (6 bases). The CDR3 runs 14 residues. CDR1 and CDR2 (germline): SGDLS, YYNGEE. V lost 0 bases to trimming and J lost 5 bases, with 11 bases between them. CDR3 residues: CASSVVPRGETQYF. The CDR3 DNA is TGTGCCAGCAGCGTAGTTCCCCGGGGGGAGACCCAGTACTTC. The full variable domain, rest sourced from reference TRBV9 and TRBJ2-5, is DSGVTQTPKHLITATGQRVTLRCSPRSGDLSVYWYQQSLDQGLQFLIQYYNGEERAKGNILERFSAQQFPDLHSELNLSSLELGDSALYFCASSVVPRGETQYFGPGTRLLVL.

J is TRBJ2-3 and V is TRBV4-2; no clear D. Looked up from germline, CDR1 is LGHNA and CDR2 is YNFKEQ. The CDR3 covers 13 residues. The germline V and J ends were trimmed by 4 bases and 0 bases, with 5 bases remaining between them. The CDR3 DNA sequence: TGTGCCAGCAGCCTGACTAGCACAGATACGCAGTATTTT. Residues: CASSLTSTDTQYF.